This T cell receptor (beta chain) was captured in a study of T cell responses to AZD1222 COVID-19 vaccine. Regarding the study as a whole: The peak T cell response came first, and repertoires were sampled only after it. Clonal diversity may have been underestimated in mostly white British donors. Regions left unmutated in variants are reportedly the target of nearly half of spike-specific TCRs.

Note on this clone: Its specificity is unknown.

Only in-frame clones appear in the TCRdb table, and some are missing; sequencing was by immunoSEQ multiplex PCR. The table lists approximately 180,000 clones, 85% to 95% of them singletons. This TCR came from an adult who received the MenACWY meningococcal vaccine as a control. This specimen was peripheral blood, taken 28 days after the second dose of the MenACWY control vaccine.

CDR3 sequence reads: CASSLEVNTIYF. The CDR3 bases are TGTGCCAGCAGCTTAGAAGTAAACACCATATATTTT. The V and J genes are TRBV7-2 and TRBJ1-3, with no clear D. Germline V gene sequence: CDR1 SGHTA, CDR2 FQGNSA. The V end was cut by 1 base, the J end by 6 bases, with 4 bases between. The CDR3 consists of 12 residues.